The 17 T cell receptor beta chains listed next were all sequenced from one sample in a study of OX40 agonist ivuxolimab in advanced cancers. TCRdb keeps only in-frame clones here, not all; method: immunoSEQ multiplex PCR. The profile shows 30,000 or so clones, roughly nine tenths of them singletons. The sample in question was CD4+ or CD8+ T cells sorted from blood, obtained in a trial of the OX40 agonist ivuxolimab. All receptors derive from an adult with an advanced solid tumor such as melanoma, head and neck, liver or kidney cancer.

Only one count was recorded for this clone. The chain combines TRBV4-1 with TRBJ1-1; D is uncertain. The germline V gene has CDR1 MGHRA and CDR2 YSYEKL. The CDR3 contains 14 residues. Trimming left V 0 bases short and J 5 bases short, with 10 bases between. The CDR3 DNA is TGCGCCAGCAGCCAAGAAGCGTCCTCAACTGAAGCTTTCTTT. It codes for CASSQEASSTEAFF.

The chain joins TRBV7-3 to TRBJ2-1; TRBD2 agrees at 7 bases. V lost 3 bases, J lost 2 bases, and 4 bases stayed unmatched. From germline, CDR1 is SGHTA and CDR2 FQGTGA. The CDR3 contains 15 residues. This CDR3 is CASSFSAGPYNEQFF. The CDR3 bases are TGTGCCAGCAGCTTCTCAGCGGGGCCCTACAATGAGCAGTTCTTC.

This clone is a singleton in its sample. The rearrangement joins TRBV9 to TRBJ1-1; a weak D match, TRBD1 (5 bases). V gave up 4 bases and J gave up 7 bases, with 11 bases separating them. CDR1 is SGDLS and CDR2 is YYNGEE in the germline V gene. The CDR3 covers 12 residues. CDR3 nucleotide sequence: TGTGCCAGCAGCCCTCAGGGAATTGAAGCTTTCTTT. Protein sequence: CASSPQGIEAFF.

This rearrangement joins TRBV11-2 to TRBJ1-6; tentative D call: TRBD1 (6 bases). V was pared by 3 bases and J by 11 bases, with 11 bases between. Germline assignment: CDR1 SGHAT and CDR2 FQNNGV. This CDR3 is 13 amino acids long. Here the CDR3 reads CASSFQGQTPLHF. The CDR3 DNA reads as TGTGCCAGCAGCTTTCAGGGGCAGACACCCCTCCACTTT.

The chain combines TRBV5-4 with TRBJ2-5; 7 nucleotides agree with TRBD1. The V gene's germline CDR1 is SGHNT and CDR2 YYREEE (reference sequence). J lost 5 bases, V lost 1 base, and 5 bases had no gene match. The CDR3 contains 14 residues. CDR3 sequence (DNA): TGTGCCAGCAGCTTGACAGGGGAGTTGGAGACCCAGTACTTC. Protein sequence: CASSLTGELETQYF.

This chain links TRBV4-1 with TRBJ1-5, with D uncertain. Germline values: CDR1 MGHRA, CDR2 YSYEKL. V gave up 1 base and J gave up 2 bases, with 9 bases separating them. CDR3 length: 15 amino acids. CDR3 DNA: TGCGCCAGCAGCCAAGTACGTATGGGCAATCAGCCCCAGCATTTT. This gives the protein CASSQVRMGNQPQHF.

The genes are TRBV28 and TRBJ2-7; 9 nucleotides match TRBD2. Trimming at V came to 4 bases and at J to 6 bases, leaving 10 bases not matched to a gene. The germline V gene has CDR1 MDHEN and CDR2 SYDVKM. The CDR3 spans 15 residues. The CDR3 loop reads CASSSPGLASGEQYF. The DNA for the CDR3 is TGTGCCAGCAGTTCACCGGGACTAGCTAGCGGCGAGCAGTACTTC.

About this clone itself: The sample contains more than one DNA sequence encoding this CDR3. This chain uses TRBV4-1 with TRBJ1-2; TRBD1 might be the D (5 bases). V dropped 1 base and J dropped 3 bases, with 12 bases sitting between them. Germline CDR1 is MGHRA and CDR2 is YSYEKL. CDR3 length equals 15 residues. The CDR3 region is CASSQARGAHYGYTF. Written as DNA, the CDR3 is TGCGCCAGCAGCCAAGCGAGAGGGGCTCACTATGGCTACACCTTC.

The rearrangement uses TRBV7-9 and TRBJ2-1, with a possible D match to TRBD2 (6 bases). This CDR3 spans 14 amino acids. The germline V gene encodes CDR1 SEHNR and CDR2 FQNEAQ (reference sequence). V lost 3 bases to trimming and J lost 1 base, with 7 bases between them. CDR3 region: CASSFSGSYNEQFF. As DNA, the CDR3 is TGTGCCAGCAGCTTCAGCGGGTCCTACAATGAGCAGTTCTTC.

This chain uses TRBV6-6 with TRBJ2-1, with 7 bases lining up with TRBD1. Trimming removed 7 bases from V and 5 bases from J; junction bases left unmatched: 11. The CDR3 is 15 residues long. Germline V gives CDR1 MNHNY, CDR2 SVGAGI (reference sequence). CDR3 residues: CASTGPGQPNNEQFF. The CDR3 bases are TGTGCCAGCACCGGCCCGGGACAGCCAAACAATGAGCAGTTCTTC.

This sequence joins TRBV9 and TRBJ2-2; maybe TRBD1 (5 bases). Germline CDR1 SGDLS, CDR2 YYNGEE. V was pared by 6 bases and J by 1 base, with 7 bases between. The CDR3 sequence is 13 residues long. CDR3: CASNTGNTGELFF. CDR3 nucleotide sequence: TGTGCCAGCAACACAGGGAACACCGGGGAGCTGTTTTTT.

The rearrangement uses TRBV5-8 and TRBJ2-7; D is tentatively TRBD1 or TRBD2 (5 bases each). Germline lookup yields CDR1 SGHTS and CDR2 YDEGEE. V shed 4 bases and J shed 3 bases, with 17 bases lying between them. This CDR3 has 15 residues. The CDR3 coding sequence is TGTGCCAGCAGCCCCCCTTCGGGGACCCTCTACGAGCAGTACTTC. As protein: CASSPPSGTLYEQYF.

This clone has a single count. This sequence joins TRBV5-1 and TRBJ2-1; 7 nucleotides match TRBD1. After removal of 5 bases from V and 2 bases from J, the junction contained 4 bases not matched to a gene. Per the germline V gene, CDR1 is SGHRS and CDR2 is YFSETQ. The CDR3 spans 14 residues. The CDR3 DNA reads TGCGCCAGCAGATGGACAGGACCCTACAATGAGCAGTTCTTC. It is translated as CASRWTGPYNEQFF. The full variable domain, rest sourced from reference TRBV5-1 and TRBJ2-1, is KAGVTQTPRYLIKTRGQQVTLSCSPISGHRSVSWYQQTPGQGLQFLFEYFSETQRNKGNFPGRFSGRQFSNSRSEMNVSTLELGDSALYLCASRWTGPYNEQFFGPGTRLTVL.

V usage is TRBV9 and J usage is TRBJ2-1, with D unclear. V lost 3 bases, J lost 9 bases, and 10 bases lay in between. Germline-derived CDR1 and CDR2 are SGDLS and YYNGEE. This CDR3 spans 12 amino acids. The CDR3: CASSATNGEQFF. The CDR3 DNA reads as TGTGCCAGCAGCGCGACGAATGGTGAGCAGTTCTTC.

The V gene is TRBV14, the J gene TRBJ2-5, with TRBD2 identical over 10 bases. V dropped 5 bases and J dropped 5; count of bases not matched to a gene: 5. Germline-derived CDR1 and CDR2 are SGHDN and FVKESK. CDR3 length: 14 amino acids. This CDR3 reads CASSSSGRFETQYF. CDR3 sequence (DNA): TGTGCCAGCAGCTCTAGCGGGAGATTTGAGACCCAGTACTTC.

V usage is TRBV28 and J usage is TRBJ2-1; D might be TRBD1 (6 bases). The CDR3 has 14 residues. The germline gives CDR1 MDHEN, CDR2 SYDVKM. V dropped 4 bases and J dropped 10 bases, with 17 bases sitting between them. CDR3 loop: CASSSRDKHLEQFF. The DNA of the CDR3 is TGTGCCAGCAGTTCCCGGGACAAGCACTTGGAGCAGTTCTTC.

V gene TRBV7-3 combines with J gene TRBJ2-3; D unclear. V dropped 5 bases and J dropped 0 bases, with 9 bases sitting between them. The germline gives CDR1 SGHTA, CDR2 FQGTGA. The CDR3 covers 14 residues. This CDR3 reads CASSPRRSTDTQYF. CDR3 sequence (DNA): TGTGCCAGCAGCCCCCGGCGGAGCACAGATACGCAGTATTTT.